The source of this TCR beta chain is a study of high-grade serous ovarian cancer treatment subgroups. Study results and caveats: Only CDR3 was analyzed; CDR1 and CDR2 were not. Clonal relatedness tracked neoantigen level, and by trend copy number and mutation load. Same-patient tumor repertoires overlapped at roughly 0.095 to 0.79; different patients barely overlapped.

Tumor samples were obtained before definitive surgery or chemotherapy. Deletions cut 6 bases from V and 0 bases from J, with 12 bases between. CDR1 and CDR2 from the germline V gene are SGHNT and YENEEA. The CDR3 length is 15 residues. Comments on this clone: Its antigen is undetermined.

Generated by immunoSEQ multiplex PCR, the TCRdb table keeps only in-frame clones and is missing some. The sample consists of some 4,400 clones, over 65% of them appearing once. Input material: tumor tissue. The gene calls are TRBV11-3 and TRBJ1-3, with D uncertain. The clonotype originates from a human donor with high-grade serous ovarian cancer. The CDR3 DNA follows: TGTGCCAGCAGTCCCGCAGGACCCTCTGGAAACACCATATATTTT. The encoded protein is CASSPAGPSGNTIYF.